This T cell receptor (beta chain) derives from a study of early T cells in non-severe SARS-CoV-2 infection (dated by TCRdb to about 2021). About the investigation overall: Because TCR sequencing was done on bulk RNA from unsorted whole blood, the alpha and beta chains could not be paired.

Results the study describes overall, beyond this receptor: VDJdb matching was skewed toward anti-spike CD8 responses and likely underestimated virus-specific expansions by missing private and CD4 specificities.

Preparation of the library involved 5' RACE. Sequencer: NextSeq 500. Unique molecular identifiers were attached to individual cDNA molecules in the TCR library protocol so that sequencing error and PCR bias could be corrected. Sequencing covered both TCR alpha and beta chains, and within each sample the abundances of alpha and beta sequences were tightly co-correlated. In the authors' own workflow: Decombinator V4 was used to annotate TCR sequences for V gene, J gene and CDR3. TCRs were defined as expanded if a significant change between any two time points was detected under a Poisson model with p below 0.0001. TCR abundances were normalised to the total number of TCRs sequenced per sample and expressed as counts per million. MAIT TCRs were defined by TRAV1-2 paired with TRAJ12, TRAJ20 or TRAJ33, and iNKT TCRs by TRAV10 paired with TRAJ18. VDJdb, accessed 1 November 2021, was searched for CMV, EBV and SARS-CoV-2 annotated TCRs, excluding TCRs annotated for multiple antigens. TCRdb reworked the public reads: Q25 trimming with fastp, MiXCR clone assembly, productive beta chains retained. Records with the same CDR3 protein are collapsed into one entry carrying the most frequent genes and DNA. TCRdb's processing, not the authors', yielded these V and J calls. In this sample the table shows 21,000 or so distinct CDR3 sequences, 5.3% of which occur a single time. Together, the top ten hold roughly 10% of the sample.

This clonotype has a count of ten or more. This receptor's antigen is unknown. No base quality values were provided; no much bigger clone lies one nucleotide off. A case-control design nested within a healthcare worker cohort in London, UK, was used, with weekly nasopharyngeal swab PCR tests and blood sampling performed. Healthcare workers were recruited between 23 and 31 March 2020, during the week of the UK lockdown, and were followed weekly for up to about 15 weeks. CDR1 and CDR2, looked up from the germline V gene, are MDHEN and SYDVKM. The junction shows trimming of 1 base on V and 0 bases on J, plus 14 bases between the germline ends. From the cysteine through the phenylalanine, the CDR3 covers 17 amino acids. The sequence is cut down to CDR3 DNA, 51 bases in frame from base 1.

The sequencing sample was made of whole blood. The TCR comes from an adult who was a healthcare worker with PCR-confirmed SARS-CoV-2 infection or an uninfected control (not recorded which). The chain uses TRBV28 and TRBJ2-3; the D region possibly corresponds to TRBD2 (5 bases align). At the DNA level, the sequence is TGTGCCAGCAGTTTATATCCAGCGGTAGGAAGCACAGATACGCAGTATTTT. This is translated as CASSLYPAVGSTDTQYF.